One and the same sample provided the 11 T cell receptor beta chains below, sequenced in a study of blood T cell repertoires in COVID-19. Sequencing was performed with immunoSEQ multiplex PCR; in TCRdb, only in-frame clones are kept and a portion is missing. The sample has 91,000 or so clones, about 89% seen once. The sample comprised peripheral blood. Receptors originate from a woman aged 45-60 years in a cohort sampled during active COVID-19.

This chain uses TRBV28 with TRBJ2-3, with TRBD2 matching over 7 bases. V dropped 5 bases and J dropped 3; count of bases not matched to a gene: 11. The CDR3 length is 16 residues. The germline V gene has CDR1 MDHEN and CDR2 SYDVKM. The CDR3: CASSDLGGRRTDTQYF. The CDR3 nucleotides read TGTGCCAGCAGTGACTTGGGCGGGAGAAGGACAGATACGCAGTATTTT.

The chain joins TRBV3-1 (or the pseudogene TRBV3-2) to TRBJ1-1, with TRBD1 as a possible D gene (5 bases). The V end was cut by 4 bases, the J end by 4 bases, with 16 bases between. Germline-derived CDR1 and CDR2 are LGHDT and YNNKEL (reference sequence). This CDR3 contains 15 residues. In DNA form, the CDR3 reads TGTGCCAGCAGCCCCCAATCATCAGGGCCCACTGAAGCTTTCTTT. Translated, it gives CASSPQSSGPTEAFF.

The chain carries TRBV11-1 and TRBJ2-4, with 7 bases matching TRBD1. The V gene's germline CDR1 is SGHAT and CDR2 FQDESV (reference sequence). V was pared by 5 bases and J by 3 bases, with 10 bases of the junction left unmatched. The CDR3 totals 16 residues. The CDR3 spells CASSARGIGVKNIQYF. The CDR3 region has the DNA TGTGCCAGCAGCGCCAGGGGGATAGGGGTCAAAAACATTCAGTACTTC.

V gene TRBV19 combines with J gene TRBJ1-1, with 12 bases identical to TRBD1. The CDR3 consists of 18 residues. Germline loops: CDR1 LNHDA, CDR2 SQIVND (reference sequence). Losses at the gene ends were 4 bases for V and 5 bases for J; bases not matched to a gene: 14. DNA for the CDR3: TGTGCCAGTAGTACCCCCGAGGGGACAGGGGGCTGGGGAACTGAAGCTTTCTTT. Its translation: CASSTPEGTGGWGTEAFF.

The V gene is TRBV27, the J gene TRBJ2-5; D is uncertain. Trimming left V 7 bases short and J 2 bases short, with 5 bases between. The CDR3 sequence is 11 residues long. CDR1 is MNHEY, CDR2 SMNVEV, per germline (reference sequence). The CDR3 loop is CASKTQETQYF. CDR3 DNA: TGTGCCAGCAAAACTCAAGAGACCCAGTACTTC.

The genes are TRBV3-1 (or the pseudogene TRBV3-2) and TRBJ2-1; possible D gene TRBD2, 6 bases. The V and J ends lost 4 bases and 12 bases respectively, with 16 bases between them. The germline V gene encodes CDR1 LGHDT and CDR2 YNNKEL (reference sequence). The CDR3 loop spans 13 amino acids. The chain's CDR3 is CASSPGGVGLQFF. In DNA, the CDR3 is TGTGCCAGCAGCCCCGGAGGGGTGGGCCTGCAGTTCTTC.

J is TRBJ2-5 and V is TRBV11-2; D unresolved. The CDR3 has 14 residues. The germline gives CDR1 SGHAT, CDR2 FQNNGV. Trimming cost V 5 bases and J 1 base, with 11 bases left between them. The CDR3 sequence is CASSPSRLQETQYF. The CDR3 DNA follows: TGTGCCAGCAGCCCGAGCCGCCTCCAAGAGACCCAGTACTTC.

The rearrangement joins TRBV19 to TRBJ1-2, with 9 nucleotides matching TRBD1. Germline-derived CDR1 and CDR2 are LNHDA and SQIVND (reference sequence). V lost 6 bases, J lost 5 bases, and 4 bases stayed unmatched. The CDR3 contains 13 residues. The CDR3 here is CASSPGTGYGYTF. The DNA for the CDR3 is TGTGCCAGTAGCCCCGGGACAGGGTATGGCTACACCTTC. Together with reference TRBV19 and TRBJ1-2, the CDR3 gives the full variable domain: DGGITQSPKYLFRKEGQNVTLSCEQNLNHDAMYWYRQDPGQGLRLIYYSQIVNDFQKGDIAEGYSVSREKKESFPLTVTSAQKNPTAFYLCASSPGTGYGYTFGSGTRLTVV.

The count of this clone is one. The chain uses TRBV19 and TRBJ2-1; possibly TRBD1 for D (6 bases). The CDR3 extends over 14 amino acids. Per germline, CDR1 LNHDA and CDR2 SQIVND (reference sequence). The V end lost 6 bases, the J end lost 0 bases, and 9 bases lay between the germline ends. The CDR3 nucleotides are TGTGCCAGTAGCGGACAGAGCTCCTACAATGAGCAGTTCTTC. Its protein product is CASSGQSSYNEQFF.

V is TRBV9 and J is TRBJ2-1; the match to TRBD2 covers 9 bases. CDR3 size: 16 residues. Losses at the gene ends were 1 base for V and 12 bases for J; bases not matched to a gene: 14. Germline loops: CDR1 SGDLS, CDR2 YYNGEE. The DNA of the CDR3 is TGTGCCAGCAGCGTACGGCGGGAGGGCCTTAAACAGGGGCAGTTCTTC. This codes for CASSVRREGLKQGQFF.

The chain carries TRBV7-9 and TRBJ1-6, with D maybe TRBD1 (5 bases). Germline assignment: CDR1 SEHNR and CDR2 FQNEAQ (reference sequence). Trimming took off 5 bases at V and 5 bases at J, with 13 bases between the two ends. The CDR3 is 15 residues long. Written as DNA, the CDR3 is TGTGCCAGCAGCCCGGCGGCAGGGAATAATTCACCCCTCCACTTT. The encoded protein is CASSPAAGNNSPLHF.